Listed here are 10 T cell receptor beta chains from one sample, sequenced in a study of cytomegalovirus exposure and HLA in healthy donors. 60 Vbeta and 13 Jbeta primers were used in PCR. Produced via immunoSEQ multiplex PCR; TCRdb's table is partial and in-frame only. The sample has over 40,000 clones, roughly 87% seen once; the top ten hold around 8%. Input material: PBMCs. These receptors were taken from a middle-aged woman in good health and CMV-seropositive.

The rearrangement uses TRBV7-6 and TRBJ2-5, with D possibly matching TRBD2 (6 bases). Germline V lookup: CDR1 SGHVS, CDR2 FNYEAQ. The CDR3 is 14 residues long. Trimming left V 1 base short and J 3 bases short, with 9 bases between. The CDR3 loop reads CASSLGGGKETQYF. The CDR3 coding sequence is TGTGCCAGCAGCTTAGGGGGCGGGAAAGAGACCCAGTACTTC.

This rearrangement joins TRBV6-4 to TRBJ2-1; the match to TRBD2 covers 9 bases. Germline V gene data show CDR1 as MRHNA and CDR2 as SNTAGT. CDR3 length: 15 residues. Trimming took 5 bases from V and 5 from J; bases not matched to a gene: 7. The CDR3 reads CASSFVAGADNEQFF. The DNA for the CDR3 is TGTGCCAGCAGTTTCGTAGCGGGAGCTGACAATGAGCAGTTCTTC.

The gene calls are TRBV7-9 and TRBJ2-3; 9 nucleotides agree with TRBD2. The junction had 1 base not matched to a gene; V was cut back by 7 bases and J by 2 bases. This CDR3 is 13 amino acids long. Germline V gives CDR1 SEHNR, CDR2 FQNEAQ (reference sequence). The CDR3, as DNA: TGTGCCAGCACTAGCGGGACCACAGATACGCAGTATTTT. It translates to CASTSGTTDTQYF.

The chain uses TRBV19 and TRBJ2-1; the match to TRBD2 covers 13 bases. This CDR3 is 14 amino acids long. V trimming: 5 bases; J trimming: 10 bases; junction bases outside the gene matches: 5. In germline, CDR1 is LNHDA, CDR2 SQIVND (reference sequence). The chain's CDR3 is CASSERLAGGEQFF. CDR3 nucleotides: TGTGCCAGTAGTGAGCGACTAGCGGGAGGAGAGCAGTTCTTC.

J is TRBJ2-1 and V is TRBV5-1; TRBD2 might be the D (5 bases). The CDR3 is 15 residues long. CDR1 and CDR2 (germline): SGHRS, YFSETQ. V lost 3 bases, J lost 9 bases, and 19 bases lay in between. The CDR3, as DNA: TGCGCCAGCAGCTACAGCGGAGGAGATCGGGGTGAGCAGTTCTTC. Its protein is CASSYSGGDRGEQFF.

The chain employs TRBV10-3 and TRBJ1-4; 7 bases agree with TRBD1. V was pared by 3 bases and J by 8 bases, with 9 bases of the junction left unmatched. The CDR3 loop spans 15 amino acids. CDR1 and CDR2 (germline): ENHRY, SYGVKD. CDR3 in DNA: TGTGCCATCAGTGACGGGGGGGGACAGAACGAAAAACTGTTTTTT. Residues: CAISDGGGQNEKLFF.

CDR3 region: CATSGKGDKWVHNEQFF. CDR3 DNA sequence: TGTGCCACCAGCGGGAAAGGGGACAAGTGGGTACACAATGAGCAGTTCTTC. The chain links TRBV15 to TRBJ2-1; tentative D call: TRBD1 (6 bases). The CDR3 runs to 17 residues. Germline CDR1 LNHNV, CDR2 YYDKDF (reference sequence). Trimming shortened V by 5 bases and J by 5 bases, and 22 bases separated the two germline ends. Full variable domain (remainder filled in from reference TRBV15 and TRBJ2-1): DAMVIQNPRYQVTQFGKPVTLSCSQTLNHNVMYWYQQKSSQAPKLLFHYYDKDFNNEADTPDNFQSRRPNTSFCFLDIRSPGLGDTAMYLCATSGKGDKWVHNEQFFGPGTRLTVL.

The V call is TRBV30, the J call TRBJ1-5; D unresolved. The germline V gene encodes CDR1 GTSNPN and CDR2 SVGIG (reference sequence). V shed 0 bases and J shed 7 bases, with 13 bases lying between them. This CDR3 is 14 amino acids long. The CDR3 DNA follows: TGTGCCTGGAGTGTACTAGGAGGTCCCCAGCCCCAGCATTTT. Translating it yields CAWSVLGGPQPQHF.

The chain links TRBV28 to TRBJ2-7, with D possibly matching TRBD2 (5 bases). Germline V gene lookup returns CDR1 MDHEN and CDR2 SYDVKM. V was pared by 6 bases and J by 2 bases, with 11 bases between. The CDR3 contains 13 residues. CDR3 coding DNA: TGTGCCAGCAGGCTCGCGGGCGCCTACGAGCAGTACTTC. Its translation: CASRLAGAYEQYF.

V gene TRBV5-1 combines with J gene TRBJ1-2; D is undetermined. In germline, CDR1 is SGHRS, CDR2 YFSETQ. V gave up 5 bases and J gave up 4 bases, with 15 bases separating them. This CDR3 has 14 residues. The CDR3: CASRTNGGFYGYTF. Here the CDR3 DNA reads TGCGCCAGCAGAACAAATGGCGGCTTCTATGGCTACACCTTC.